Presented here are 26 T cell receptor beta chains from one specimen sequenced in a study of CD8+ T cells in alopecia areata. TCR sequencing used cDNA made by reverse transcription of extracted RNA. Libraries were prepared by immunoSEQ multiplex PCR; TCRdb keeps only in-frame clonotypes and omits some of them. The sample lists 140,000 to 150,000 clones, around 51% occurring once. Sample: CD4+ T cells sorted from blood, taken at week 0. All receptors derive from a human donor with alopecia areata.

The rearrangement joins TRBV6-6 to TRBJ1-2; TRBD1 might be the D (5 bases). Trimming cost V 5 bases and J 4 bases, with 11 bases left between them. This CDR3 spans 13 amino acids. Germline lookup yields CDR1 MNHNY and CDR2 SVGAGI (reference sequence). The CDR3 DNA reads as TGTGCCAGCAGTGTAGGACAACCCTATGGCTACACCTTC. Translation: CASSVGQPYGYTF.

V usage is TRBV25-1 and J usage is TRBJ2-6; D is uncertain. V lost 1 base to trimming and J lost 2 bases, with 15 bases between them. The germline CDR1 and CDR2 sequences are MGHDK and SYGVNS. This CDR3 spans 18 amino acids. CDR3 region: CASSESSIGLAGANVLTF. Here the CDR3 DNA reads TGTGCCAGCAGTGAATCGAGTATAGGGTTGGCTGGGGCCAACGTCCTGACTTTC.

This clone was seen more than once but under ten times. This chain uses TRBV25-1 with TRBJ1-4; D is unclear. Germline V lookup: CDR1 MGHDK, CDR2 SYGVNS. Between the trimmed V and J ends, which lost 4 bases and 8 bases, there was a span of 17 bases. This CDR3 comprises 15 residues. The CDR3 sequence: CASSATTEQWEKLFF. The CDR3 DNA reads as TGTGCCAGCAGTGCCACGACGGAGCAATGGGAAAAACTGTTTTTT.

This clone was counted a few times. The J gene is TRBJ2-7, the V gene TRBV29-1; 7 nucleotides agree with TRBD2. In germline, CDR1 is SQVTM, CDR2 ANQGSEA. The CDR3 is 13 residues long. With 6 bases clipped from V and 5 bases from J, the junction kept 10 bases outside the gene matches. The CDR3 DNA reads TGCAGCGTCGTGGGGGGGGTCGTCAACGAGCAGTACTTC. Its translation is CSVVGGVVNEQYF.

The chain employs TRBV30 and TRBJ2-7; 10 bases are a match to TRBD2. The J segment lost 4 bases and the V segment lost 4 bases, leaving 10 bases of the junction unmatched. The germline CDR1 and CDR2 sequences are GTSNPN and SVGIG (reference sequence). The CDR3 length is 15 residues. The CDR3 nucleotides are TGTGCCTGGACCTTCTCCGGGACTAGCGTATACGAGCAGTACTTC. It encodes CAWTFSGTSVYEQYF.

CDR3: CASRGDSTKNIQYF. The CDR3 region has the DNA TGTGCCAGCAGGGGGGACAGCACCAAAAACATTCAGTACTTC. This chain joins TRBV6-5 and TRBJ2-4; 7 bases match TRBD1. V dropped 6 bases and J dropped 2; count of bases not matched to a gene: 4. CDR1 and CDR2 from the germline V gene are MNHEY and SVGAGI. This CDR3 is built from 14 residues.

The V call is TRBV30, the J call TRBJ2-1, with TRBD2 matching over 11 bases. Germline values: CDR1 GTSNPN, CDR2 SVGIG (reference sequence). The CDR3 has 18 residues. Losses at the gene ends were 3 bases for V and 8 bases for J; bases not matched to a gene: 18. This chain's CDR3 is CAWRLAGASGRTGHEQFF. The DNA for the CDR3 is TGTGCCTGGAGGTTAGCCGGGGCTAGCGGGAGGACAGGCCATGAGCAGTTCTTC.

There are a few counts of this clone. The rearrangement joins TRBV4-3 to TRBJ1-3; unclear D gene. Germline V lookup: CDR1 LGHNA, CDR2 YSLEER. Trimming took 3 bases from V and 2 from J, leaving 5 bases between them. The CDR3 consists of 13 residues. The CDR3 nucleotides read TGCGCCAGCAGCCAGCAAGCTGGAAACACCATATATTTT. Translating gives CASSQQAGNTIYF.

The CDR3 DNA reads TGTGCCAGCAGCTTTACTCAGGGGGGACCTTTCTTT. This gives the protein CASSFTQGGPFF. This chain joins TRBV7-9 and TRBJ1-1; TRBD1 matches at 7 bases. Germline V gene lookup returns CDR1 SEHNR and CDR2 FQNEAQ (reference sequence). CDR3 length equals 12 residues. The J segment lost 12 bases and the V segment lost 3 bases, leaving 7 bases of the junction unmatched. The variable domain in full, completed from reference TRBV7-9 and TRBJ1-1, reads DTGVSQNPRHKITKRGQNVTFRCDPISEHNRLYWYRQTLGQGPEFLTYFQNEAQLEKSRLLSDRFSAERPKGSFSTLEIQRTEQGDSAMYLCASSFTQGGPFFGQGTRLTVV.

Here the CDR3 DNA reads TGTGCCTGGAAAGTTGAAGGCGGCTACACCTTC. Protein product: CAWKVEGGYTF. The chain couples TRBV30 to TRBJ1-2; no clear D. Trimming took 4 bases from V and 8 from J, leaving 11 bases between them. The CDR3 covers 11 residues. Germline-derived CDR1 and CDR2 are GTSNPN and SVGIG (reference sequence).

This clone was detected once. A much larger clonotype is one base distant, so this may be a read error. The V gene is TRBV5-1, the J gene TRBJ2-2; D call uncertain. The CDR3 runs 12 residues. Per germline, CDR1 SGHRS and CDR2 YFSETQ. The V gene lost 4 bases and the J gene lost 1 base, with 2 bases spanning the gap. The CDR3, as DNA: TGCGCCAGCAGCCAGAACACCGGGGAGCTGTTTTTT. Amino acids: CASSQNTGELFF.

The rearrangement joins TRBV29-1 to TRBJ1-4; D is unclear. The V gene lost 7 bases and the J gene lost 6 bases, with 6 bases spanning the gap. The CDR3 loop spans 10 amino acids. Germline V gives CDR1 SQVTM, CDR2 ANQGSEA. CDR3 DNA: TGCAGCGCCGCAGATGAAAAACTGTTTTTT. Its translation: CSAADEKLFF.

The chain links TRBV28 to TRBJ1-2; D call uncertain. V gave up 6 bases and J gave up 1 base, with 6 bases separating them. The CDR3 extends over 12 amino acids. The germline V gene has CDR1 MDHEN and CDR2 SYDVKM. CDR3 nucleotide sequence: TGTGCCAGCAGCCCGGATAACTATGGCTACACCTTC. It codes for CASSPDNYGYTF.

This clone was seen only a few times. The chain has TRBV29-1 and TRBJ2-5; TRBD2 agrees at 14 bases. Germline-derived CDR1 and CDR2 are SQVTM and ANQGSEA. Unmatched junction bases numbered 21, after V lost 7 bases and J lost 5 bases. The CDR3 has 19 amino acids. For the CDR3, the DNA is TGCAGCGACCGCCCACGACTAGCGGGAGGGGGGACCGGCGGCGAGACCCAGTACTTC. This codes for CSDRPRLAGGGTGGETQYF.

The CDR3 nucleotides read TGTGCCTGGACCCCGGGGAGAAGGGGGCAATTATTAGGGGAGCTGTTTTTT. Protein sequence: CAWTPGRRGQLLGELFF. The J gene is TRBJ2-2, the V gene TRBV30; 7 positions agree with TRBD1. Germline values: CDR1 GTSNPN, CDR2 SVGIG (reference sequence). The CDR3 contains 17 residues. Trimming removed 4 bases from V and 8 bases from J; junction bases left unmatched: 19.

This clone has just a few counts. The chain uses TRBV5-1 and TRBJ1-2; D call uncertain. The V gene's germline CDR1 is SGHRS and CDR2 YFSETQ. The CDR3 runs 12 residues. V lost 3 bases and J 9 bases, leaving 12 bases between the germline ends. The CDR3 DNA reads TGCGCCAGCAGCTCCATCTGGAGCAGCTACACCTTC. As protein: CASSSIWSSYTF.

The genes are TRBV18 and TRBJ2-5; D gene uncertain. Deletions cut 3 bases from V and 3 bases from J, with 8 bases between. Germline CDR1 is KGHSH and CDR2 is LQKENI. The CDR3 has 13 amino acids. The CDR3 here is CASSPDAKETQYF. The DNA for the CDR3 is TGTGCCAGCTCACCGGACGCTAAAGAGACCCAGTACTTC. The variable domain in full, completed from reference TRBV18 and TRBJ2-5, reads NAGVMQNPRHLVRRRGQEARLRCSPMKGHSHVYWYRQLPEEGLKFMVYLQKENIIDESGMPKERFSAEFPKEGPSILRIQQVVRGDSAAYFCASSPDAKETQYFGPGTRLLVL.

In this sample, this clone turned up a few times. The V call is TRBV29-1, the J call TRBJ2-5; possibly TRBD1 or TRBD2 for D (5 bases each). CDR1 and CDR2 (germline): SQVTM, ANQGSEA. The ends were cut back, 3 bases at V and 4 bases at J, with 12 bases in the middle. The CDR3 is 13 residues long. The CDR3 sequence: CSVEGDGGETQYF. DNA for the CDR3: TGCAGCGTTGAGGGGGATGGAGGAGAGACCCAGTACTTC.

The chain is built from TRBV7-2 and TRBJ1-5, with D tentatively TRBD1 (6 bases). V was trimmed by 6 bases and J by 7 bases, leaving 19 bases between them. The CDR3 spans 15 residues. Germline CDR1 is SGHTA and CDR2 is FQGNSA. CDR3 DNA: TGTGCCAGCAGTCCCGGGGGGCAGGGGTGGCAGCCCCAGCATTTT. Translated: CASSPGGQGWQPQHF.

Details on this clone: In the same sample, other DNA sequences code for this CDR3. The chain combines TRBV30 with TRBJ2-5, with 8 bases that match TRBD2. V trimming: 3 bases; J trimming: 5 bases; junction bases outside the gene matches: 2. The CDR3 is 12 amino acids. Germline V gives CDR1 GTSNPN, CDR2 SVGIG (reference sequence). This CDR3 is CAWSGRGETQYF. Here the CDR3 DNA reads TGTGCCTGGAGCGGGAGGGGGGAGACCCAGTACTTC.

CDR3 sequence (DNA): TGTGCCAGCAGCCCATCTAGCGGGATCCCCAACATTCAGTACTTC. As protein: CASSPSSGIPNIQYF. The V gene is TRBV7-2, the J gene TRBJ2-4; 9 nucleotides line up with TRBD2. The junction had 9 bases not matched to a gene; V was cut back by 5 bases and J by 7 bases. The germline V gene encodes CDR1 SGHTA and CDR2 FQGNSA. This CDR3 is 15 amino acids long. Variable domain in full (rest from reference TRBV7-2 and TRBJ2-4): GAGVSQSPSNKVTEKGKDVELRCDPISGHTALYWYRQSLGQGLEFLIYFQGNSAPDKSGLPSDRFSAERTGGSVSTLTIQRTQQEDSAVYLCASSPSSGIPNIQYFGAGTRLSVL.

The V call is TRBV6-1, the J call TRBJ1-2; D gene uncertain. Deletions cut 5 bases from V and 4 bases from J, with 11 bases between. There are 13 residues in the CDR3. Germline CDR1 is MNHNS and CDR2 is SASEGT. CDR3 DNA sequence: TGTGCCAGCAGTCGACGGACTACCTATGGCTACACCTTC. Translated, it gives CASSRRTTYGYTF.

The chain employs TRBV7-2 and TRBJ2-7; the D is unclear. The germline CDR1 and CDR2 sequences are SGHTA and FQGNSA. V was clipped by 5 bases and J by 0 bases, with 5 bases between them. The CDR3 has 12 amino acids. Here the CDR3 DNA reads TGTGCCAGCAGCCCGAGCTCCTACGAGCAGTACTTC. Amino acids: CASSPSSYEQYF.

This chain uses TRBV2 with TRBJ2-5; no clear D gene. V was shortened by 4 bases and J by 0 bases, with 9 bases between the two germline ends. Germline V gene data show CDR1 as SNHLY and CDR2 as FYNNEI. This CDR3 comprises 14 residues. The CDR3 sequence is CASSVGRNQETQYF. CDR3 nucleotide sequence: TGTGCCAGCAGTGTGGGCCGGAACCAAGAGACCCAGTACTTC.

The chain is built from TRBV4-3 and TRBJ2-4; 7 nucleotides match TRBD2. V was clipped by 1 base and J by 8 bases; unmatched bases: 5. The germline V gene encodes CDR1 LGHNA and CDR2 YSLEER. This CDR3 is built from 14 residues. The CDR3 coding sequence is TGCGCCAGCAGCCAAGCGGCGGGAGTTGACATTCAGTACTTC. The encoded protein is CASSQAAGVDIQYF.

This clone was counted only a few times. CDR3 protein: CASSVDPGGGERDTEAFF. CDR3 sequence (DNA): TGCGCCAGCAGCGTGGACCCGGGCGGAGGGGAAAGGGACACTGAAGCTTTCTTT. The J gene is TRBJ1-1, the V gene TRBV5-1; tentative D call: TRBD1 (5 bases). Germline values: CDR1 SGHRS, CDR2 YFSETQ. This CDR3 is built from 18 residues. The germline V and J ends were trimmed by 4 bases and 3 bases, with 25 bases remaining between them.